What follows is one T cell receptor beta chain and its context. One base away lies a much larger clone, so this may be a sequencing read error. The record originates from a study of Graves' ophthalmopathy and Graves' hyperthyroidism. The V and J ends lost 6 bases and 6 bases respectively, with 20 bases between them. The CDR3 covers 16 residues. Looked up from germline, CDR1 is KGHDR and CDR2 is SFDVKD. The sequenced template was RNA, covering the TCR beta CDR3 region. Second-round multiplex PCR came after first-round RT-PCR with HTBI primers. One entry per CDR3 protein, called by TCRdb with MiXCR from the multiplex PCR reads. The sample lists about 740,000 distinct CDR3 sequences, 40% seen once, with approximately 43% in the top ten.

The receptor was derived from an adult man with Graves' ophthalmopathy. V is TRBV24-1 and J is TRBJ1-5; a possible D gene is TRBD1 (5 bases). What was sequenced was peripheral blood. The CDR3 sequence: CATSSQGRGRGQPQHF. The CDR3 DNA follows: TGTGCCACCAGTTCCCAGGGCCGGGGTCGGGGTCAGCCCCAGCATTTT.